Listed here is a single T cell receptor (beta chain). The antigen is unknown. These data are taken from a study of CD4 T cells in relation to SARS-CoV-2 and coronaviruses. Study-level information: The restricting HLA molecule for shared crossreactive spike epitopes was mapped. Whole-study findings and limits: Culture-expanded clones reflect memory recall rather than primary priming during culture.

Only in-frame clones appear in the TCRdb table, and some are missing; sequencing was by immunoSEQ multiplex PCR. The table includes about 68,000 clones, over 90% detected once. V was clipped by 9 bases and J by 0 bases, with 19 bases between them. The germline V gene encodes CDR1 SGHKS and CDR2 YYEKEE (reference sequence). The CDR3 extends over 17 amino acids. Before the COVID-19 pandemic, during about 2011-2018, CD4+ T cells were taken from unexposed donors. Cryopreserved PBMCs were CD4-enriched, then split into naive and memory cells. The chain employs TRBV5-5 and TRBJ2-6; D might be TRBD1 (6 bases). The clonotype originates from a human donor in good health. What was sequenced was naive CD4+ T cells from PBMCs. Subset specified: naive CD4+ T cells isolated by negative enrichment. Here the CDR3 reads CATDLDSENSGANVLTF. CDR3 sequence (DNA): TGTGCCACTGACCTGGACAGCGAAAACTCTGGGGCCAACGTCCTGACTTTC.